Listed below are T cell receptor beta chains from one sample, sequenced in a study of T-cell memory formation after mild COVID-19. TCRdb re-called the 5' RACE reads through MiXCR, storing one row per CDR3 protein. The sample carries just over 400,000 distinct CDR3 sequences, about a quarter recorded once. Sequenced material: PBMCs or a T cell subset sorted from them (not recorded which). The receptors come from an adult woman who had mild COVID-19 (a few samples of this study predate the infection). Cell type and time point are not known. Each CDR3 is given with its conserved first and last residue. The D gene is left open where the match is weak. Size values are once, few and many counts, or a class for expanded clones, and some rows have none.

TRBD1 TRBJ2-3 TRBV2 few TGTGCCAGCAGTAGACCCGGGACAGATCGTAAGCAGTATTTT CASSRPGTDRKQYF
TRBD1 TRBJ1-5 TRBV24-1 . TGTGCCACCAGTGACTCCTCGAACAGGGGGCGAAATCAGCCCCAGCATTTT CATSDSSNRGRNQPQHF
. TRBJ1-3 TRBV12-3/TRBV12-4 few TGTGCCAGCAGCTCCTTTGGGAGGGGGTCCGGAAACACCATATATTTT CASSSFGRGSGNTIYF
. TRBJ1-5 TRBV7-9 few TGTGCCAGCAGCTTAGCGCACGGAAATCAGCCCCAGCATTTT CASSLAHGNQPQHF
. TRBJ2-7 TRBV28 . TGTGCCAGCAGTCTGGGGCGGGACCCCTACGAGCAGTACTTC CASSLGRDPYEQYF
. TRBJ1-1 TRBV14 . TGTGCCAGCAGCCAAGTAATGAACACTGAAGCTTTCTTT CASSQVMNTEAFF
TRBD1 TRBJ1-1 TRBV7-2 few TGTGCCAGCAGCCCGAGGACAGGGGAGGTGTGGCAGAACACTGAAGCTTTCTTT CASSPRTGEVWQNTEAFF
. TRBJ2-7 TRBV6-6 few TGTGCCAGCAGTTACCTCGCCCTGGGGCGCGCCTACGAGCAGTACTTC CASSYLALGRAYEQYF
TRBD2 TRBJ2-1 TRBV12-3/TRBV12-4 few TGTGCCAGCAGTCCGGGACTAGCGGGACGGCCCTATGAGCAGTTCTTC CASSPGLAGRPYEQFF
. TRBJ2-1 TRBV7-9 . TGTGCCAGCAGCCCTACCCCACGGTACAATGAGCAGTTCTTC CASSPTPRYNEQFF
. TRBJ1-5 TRBV12-3/TRBV12-4 many TGTGCCAGCAGTTTAGGGTTCGTGCAGCCCCAGCATTTT CASSLGFVQPQHF
. TRBJ2-4 TRBV6-5 . TGTGCCAGCAGTTACCTTGGGATATCGACAAATCTAGCCAAAAACATTCAGTACTTC CASSYLGISTNLAKNIQYF
. TRBJ2-3 TRBV29-1 . TGCAGCGTTGAACCTGTGGGGGGTGGGTCCACAGATACGCAGTATTTT CSVEPVGGGSTDTQYF
TRBD1 TRBJ1-1 TRBV12-3/TRBV12-4 . TGTGCCAGCAGCTGGGCAGGGGGCACTGAAGCTTTCTTT CASSWAGGTEAFF